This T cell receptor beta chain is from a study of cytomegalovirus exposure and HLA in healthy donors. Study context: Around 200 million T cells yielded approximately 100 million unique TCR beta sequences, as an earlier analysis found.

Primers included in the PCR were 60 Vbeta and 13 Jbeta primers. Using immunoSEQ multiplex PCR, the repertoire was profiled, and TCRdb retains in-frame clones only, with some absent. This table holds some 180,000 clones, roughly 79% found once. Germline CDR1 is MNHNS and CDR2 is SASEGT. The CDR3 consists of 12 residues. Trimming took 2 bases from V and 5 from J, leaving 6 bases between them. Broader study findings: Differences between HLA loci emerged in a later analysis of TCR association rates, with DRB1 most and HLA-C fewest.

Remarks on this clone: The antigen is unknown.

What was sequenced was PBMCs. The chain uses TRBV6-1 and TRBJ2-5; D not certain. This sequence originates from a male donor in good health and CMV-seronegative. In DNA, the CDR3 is TGTGCCAGCAGTGAATATCGTGAGACCCAGTACTTC. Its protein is CASSEYRETQYF.